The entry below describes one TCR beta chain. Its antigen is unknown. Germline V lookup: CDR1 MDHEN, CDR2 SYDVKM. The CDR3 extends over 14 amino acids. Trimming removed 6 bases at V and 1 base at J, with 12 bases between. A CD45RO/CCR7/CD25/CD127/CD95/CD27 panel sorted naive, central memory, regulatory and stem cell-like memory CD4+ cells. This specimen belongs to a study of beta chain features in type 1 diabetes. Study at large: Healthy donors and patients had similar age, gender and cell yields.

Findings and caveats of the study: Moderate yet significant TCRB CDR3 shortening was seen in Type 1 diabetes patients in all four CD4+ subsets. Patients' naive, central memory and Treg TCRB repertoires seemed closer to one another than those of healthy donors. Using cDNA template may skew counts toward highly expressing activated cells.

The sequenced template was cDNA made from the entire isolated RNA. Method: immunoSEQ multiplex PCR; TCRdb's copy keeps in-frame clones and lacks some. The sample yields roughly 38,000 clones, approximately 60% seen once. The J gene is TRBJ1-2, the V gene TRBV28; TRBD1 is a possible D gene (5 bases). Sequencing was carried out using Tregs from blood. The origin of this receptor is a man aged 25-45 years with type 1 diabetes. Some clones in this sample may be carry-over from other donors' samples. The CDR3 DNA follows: TGTGCCAGCAGCCCCCGGGGGTTTAACTATGGCTACACCTTC. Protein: CASSPRGFNYGYTF.